The rows below give T cell receptor beta chains drawn from one sample of a study of CD8 T cells in ankylosing spondylitis. Via MiXCR, TCRdb re-called the 5' RACE reads, giving one row per CDR3 protein. The table records 250,000 or so distinct CDR3 sequences, 10% of them present only once. Sequencing was done on a sample of blood, either unsorted or a sorted T cell fraction (not recorded which). The receptors shown here come from a male donor with ankylosing spondylitis or in good health (not recorded which). Each CDR3 is given with its conserved first and last residue. The D gene is left open where the match is weak. Clone size, where shown, is once, few, many, or a class for clones that have expanded.

V gene	clone size	D gene	J gene	CDR3 DNA	CDR3 protein
TRBV30	NA	TRBD1	TRBJ1-5	TGTGCCTGGAGCGTCAAAGGGACAGGGTTGTTCGATCAGCCCCAGCATTTT	CAWSVKGTGLFDQPQHF
TRBV19	NA	NA	TRBJ2-2	TGTGCCAGTACCCCGGCGGGGTACACCGGGGAGCTGTTTTTT	CASTPAGYTGELFF
TRBV30	many	NA	TRBJ2-6	TGTGCCTGGAGCGCGGACTCTGGGGCCAACGTCCTGACTTTC	CAWSADSGANVLTF
TRBV30	few	TRBD2	TRBJ2-3	TGTGCCTGGAGTGTAACCGCTAGCGGAGCGAATACGCAGTATTTT	CAWSVTASGANTQYF
TRBV4-1	many	TRBD2	TRBJ2-7	TGCGCCAGCAGCCCTAGCGGGAGCAACGAGCAGTACTTC	CASSPSGSNEQYF
TRBV7-2	few	NA	TRBJ2-7	TGTGCCAGCAGCGGCACAGGCGGCGGGGCCTACGAGCAGTACTTC	CASSGTGGGAYEQYF
TRBV12-3/TRBV12-4	many	TRBD1	TRBJ1-1	TGTGCCAGCAGTTTAGCCGAACAGGGGTTGAACACTGAAGCTTTCTTT	CASSLAEQGLNTEAFF
TRBV5-1	many	TRBD1	TRBJ2-1	TGCGCCAGCAGCCCGGGACAGGGCCAGGGTGAGCAGTTCTTC	CASSPGQGQGEQFF
TRBV4-2	many	NA	TRBJ1-4	TGTGCCAGCAGCCAATCCGCGGGGTCTGGGACTAATGAAAAACTGTTTTTT	CASSQSAGSGTNEKLFF
TRBV6-2/TRBV6-3	many	NA	TRBJ2-3	TGTGCCAGCACCGCGGCTAGCACAGATACGCAGTATTTT	CASTAASTDTQYF
TRBV29-1	NA	NA	TRBJ1-1	TGCAGCGTCGGACATCAGGGGAATGCTGCAGCTTTCTTT	CSVGHQGNAAAFF
TRBV10-2	few	TRBD1	TRBJ1-1	TGCGCCAGCAGTGTTCCCCTTCCCGGGACAGGGGACACTGAAGCTTTCTTT	CASSVPLPGTGDTEAFF
TRBV14	few	TRBD1	TRBJ1-4	TGTGCCAGCAGCCAAAGGTCCGGGACAGGGTTTATATCTCGTGAAAAACTGTTTTTT	CASSQRSGTGFISREKLFF
TRBV11-2	few	TRBD1	TRBJ2-7	TGTGCCAGCAGCTTATTTACGGGACAGGGGGCCTACGAGCAGTACTTC	CASSLFTGQGAYEQYF
TRBV20-1	many	NA	TRBJ2-1	TGCAGTGCTAGACGAAGCGGCTCCTACAATGAGCAGTTCTTC	CSARRSGSYNEQFF
TRBV12-3/TRBV12-4	many	NA	TRBJ2-2	TGTGCCAGCAGTTTTGGGGCAACCGGGGAGCTGTTTTTT	CASSFGATGELFF
TRBV14	many	NA	TRBJ2-1	TGTGCCAGCAGCCAATGGGAGGGGGTCTACAATGAGCAGTTCTTC	CASSQWEGVYNEQFF
TRBV6-1	NA	TRBD1	TRBJ1-1	TGTGCCAGCAGCCCCAGGGGGCCGAACACTGAAGCTTTCTTT	CASSPRGPNTEAFF
TRBV5-1	many	NA	TRBJ1-1	TGCGCCAGCACCCCTGACGGGGGCGGTGGTGCTGAAGCTTTCTTT	CASTPDGGGGAEAFF
TRBV20-1	many	NA	TRBJ1-6	TGCAGTGCTTATTCAAGGAGCTCCTATAATTCACCCCTCCACTTT	CSAYSRSSYNSPLHF
TRBV20-1	many	NA	TRBJ2-7	TGCAGTGCTACTAGTCAGGGGAAAGTTGAGCAGTACTTC	CSATSQGKVEQYF
TRBV20-1	many	TRBD1	TRBJ2-1	TGCAGTGCTAAGACACCGGGACAGCTTCAAGCTCATACCTACAATGAGCAGTTCTTC	CSAKTPGQLQAHTYNEQFF
TRBV2	many	NA	TRBJ1-1	TGTGCCAGCAGTTTTCAACCAGAGGGAGCTTTCTTT	CASSFQPEGAFF
TRBV4-1	many	NA	TRBJ2-2	TGCGCCAGCAGCCAATCCCCCAGGGAGCTGTTTTTT	CASSQSPRELFF
TRBV20-1	many	NA	TRBJ2-1	TGCAGTGCCCTCCCGTTTGGAAGGGATGAGCAGTTCTTC	CSALPFGRDEQFF
TRBV6-2/TRBV6-3	NA	TRBD2	TRBJ2-1	TGTGCCAGCAGTCCGTGGACTAGCGGGTTCAATGAGCAGTTCTTC	CASSPWTSGFNEQFF
TRBV30	many	NA	TRBJ2-7	TGTGCCTGGAGCAGGGGGGATTACGAGCAGTACTTC	CAWSRGDYEQYF
TRBV7-8	many	NA	TRBJ1-5	TGTGCCAGCAGCCCCATAGGGGCCGGGATAAGCAATCAGCCCCAGCATTTT	CASSPIGAGISNQPQHF
TRBV3-1	many	NA	TRBJ2-3	TGTGCCAGCAGCGAAGGGGGGGGGACAGATACGCAGTATTTT	CASSEGGGTDTQYF
TRBV29-1	many	NA	TRBJ2-5	TGCAGCGTTAACAGGGATGGGGAGACCCAGTACTTC	CSVNRDGETQYF
TRBV12-3/TRBV12-4	many	NA	TRBJ1-1	TGTGCCAGCAGTTTTGGGAGGGGGGGGTCTGAAGCTTTCTTT	CASSFGRGGSEAFF
TRBV14	many	NA	TRBJ2-7	TGTGCCAGCAGCCAAGATCCCCGAAGAGGTGGGACCTACGAGCAGTACTTC	CASSQDPRRGGTYEQYF
TRBV2	NA	TRBD1	TRBJ1-1	TGTGCCAGCATCCAGGGGGTGGTCAACACTGAAGCTTTCTTT	CASIQGVVNTEAFF
TRBV6-5	many	NA	TRBJ1-2	TGTGCCAGCAGTTACTCTACTCCAGGGAGAGGCTACACCTTC	CASSYSTPGRGYTF
TRBV3-1	few	TRBD1	TRBJ2-5	TGTGCCAGCAGCCTACAGGGGGGTCAAGAGACCCAGTACTTC	CASSLQGGQETQYF
TRBV27	many	TRBD1	TRBJ2-5	TGTGCCAGCAGAAGGATACCGGGACAGAGTCAAGAGACCCAGTACTTC	CASRRIPGQSQETQYF
TRBV5-1	many	NA	TRBJ1-1	TGCGCCAGCAGCTTGGCCGGCAGGGGTGACACTGAAGCTTTCTTT	CASSLAGRGDTEAFF
TRBV4-2	NA	TRBD2	TRBJ2-5	TGTGCCAGCAGCCAAGTCGCTACCGGGGGGGGAGAGACCCAGTACTTC	CASSQVATGGGETQYF
TRBV7-8	few	NA	TRBJ1-5	TGTGCCAGCAGCTTAGCGCCAGGACCTTATAGCAATCAGCCCCAGCATTTT	CASSLAPGPYSNQPQHF
TRBV9	many	TRBD2	TRBJ2-3	TGTGCCAGCAGCGCCCGGGACTACTTCACAGATACGCAGTATTTT	CASSARDYFTDTQYF
TRBV29-1	many	TRBD1	TRBJ1-1	TGCAGCGTCCCCCGACAGGGCTTGGGGACTGAAGCTTTCTTT	CSVPRQGLGTEAFF
TRBV7-2	many	TRBD2	TRBJ2-1	TGTGCCAGCAGCTTAGAAGCGGGGGCCTACAATGAGCAGTTCTTC	CASSLEAGAYNEQFF
TRBV20-1	many	TRBD2	TRBJ2-2	TGCAGTGTCTCGAGGACTAGCGGGGGTGGCGGGGAGCTGTTTTTT	CSVSRTSGGGGELFF
TRBV5-1	many	NA	TRBJ2-2	TGCGCCAGCAGCTTGGAGGAGAACACCGGGGAGCTGTTTTTT	CASSLEENTGELFF
TRBV5-1	many	NA	TRBJ1-3	TGCGCCAGCAGCCCGGACACTAGCTCTGGAAACACCATATATTTT	CASSPDTSSGNTIYF
TRBV7-9	few	NA	TRBJ2-5	TGTGCCAGCAGCTTAGCCCCCGGGACGGTAGAGACCCAGTACTTC	CASSLAPGTVETQYF
TRBV20-1	NA	TRBD1	TRBJ1-1	TGCAGCTTTACGGACAGGCTGAACACTGAAGCTTTCTTT	CSFTDRLNTEAFF
TRBV5-1	NA	TRBD1	TRBJ2-5	TGCGCCAGCGAAGCGGGACAGGGACAAGAGACCCAGTACTTC	CASEAGQGQETQYF
TRBV27	many	NA	TRBJ1-2	TGTGCCAGCAGTTTAGCAGCAGTGTCAGGGGTTAGGTATGGCTACACCTTC	CASSLAAVSGVRYGYTF
TRBV29-1	many	TRBD1	TRBJ2-2	TGCAGCGTCCCCCTGACAGGGGCGAACACCGGGGAGCTGTTTTTT	CSVPLTGANTGELFF
TRBV5-5	NA	NA	TRBJ1-2	TGTGCCAGCAGCTCCACGGAGTCAGCTAACTATGGCTACACCTTC	CASSSTESANYGYTF
TRBV7-2	NA	NA	TRBJ2-1	TGTGCCAGCAGCTTATTAGCCTGGGATGGGCAGTTCTTC	CASSLLAWDGQFF
TRBV4-1	many	NA	TRBJ1-5	TGCGCCAGCAGCCAAGCCAGGAATAGCAATCAGCCCCAGCATTTT	CASSQARNSNQPQHF
TRBV29-1	many	TRBD1	TRBJ2-7	TGCAGCGTCGGACAGGGGGCGTCCTACGAGCAGTACTTC	CSVGQGASYEQYF
TRBV5-1	many	NA	TRBJ2-3	TGCGCCAGCAGCTTGGTCCTCGGACGCACAGATACGCAGTATTTT	CASSLVLGRTDTQYF
TRBV29-1	many	NA	TRBJ2-1	TGCAGCGTTGAAGCCCTCGGAGGGGCCTACAATGAGCAGTTCTTC	CSVEALGGAYNEQFF
TRBV7-6	many	NA	TRBJ2-7	TGTGCCAGCAGCTTGGGCCCGGGAGAAGAATACGAGCAGTACTTC	CASSLGPGEEYEQYF